This T cell receptor (beta chain) is from a study of T cells in Graves' hyperthyroidism and ophthalmopathy. The CDR3 consists of 17 residues. V lost 0 bases and J lost 5; bases outside the gene matches: 8. Germline V gene data show CDR1 as LGHNT and CDR2 as FRNRAP. Concerning this clonotype itself: No antigen is known for it.

Points from the study as a whole: Blood shared most expanded thyroid clonotypes above 0.001.

What was amplified from RNA transcripts were TCR beta CDR3 regions. HTBI primers were used for first-round RT-PCR of the TCR CDR3. MiXCR, applied by TCRdb to the multiplex PCR reads, yields one record per CDR3 protein. The sample consists of about 720,000 distinct CDR3 sequences, 16% of them appearing once. The sequence derives from a man aged 18-30 years with Graves' hyperthyroidism. V and J are TRBV12-5 and TRBJ2-3; 10 positions match TRBD2. The sample taken for sequencing was blood. CDR3: CASGLVGLAGDVDTQYF. The CDR3 DNA reads TGTGCTAGTGGTTTGGTAGGTCTAGCGGGAGATGTAGATACGCAGTATTTT.